This T cell receptor beta chain emerged from a study of shared clonotypes between healthy human individuals. Study background: Two female and three male donors aged 18 to 49 were enrolled.

The data were produced by immunoSEQ multiplex PCR, yet TCRdb's version contains in-frame clones alone and is incomplete. The table has some 630,000 clones, 90% to 97% seen once. Of note for this clone: Its antigen is not known. An end of the junction differs from the germline gene, which may be a read error. Other DNA sequences in this specimen translate into the identical CDR3.

This CDR3 has 15 amino acids. Germline V gene data show CDR1 as MNHEY and CDR2 as SMNVEV (reference sequence). Terminally differentiated effector memory CD45RA+ cells were excluded by CCR7 positive selection of CD45RO-negative cells. General study points: When compared with the clonotypes that were shared by all four sorted-subset donors, the non-shared clonotypes turned out to have lower generation probabilities. Genetic and exposure-history diversity was limited by the small donor number.

Sequencing was done on a sample of naive CD8+ T cells sorted from blood. The sequence was collected from a woman aged 25 to 39 in good health. J is TRBJ2-7 and V is TRBV27, with TRBD1 matching over 8 bases. CDR3 amino acids: CASSTLTGAAYEQYF. The CDR3 nucleotides are TGTGCCAGCAGTACCCTGACAGGGGCCGCGTACGAGCAGTATTTC.